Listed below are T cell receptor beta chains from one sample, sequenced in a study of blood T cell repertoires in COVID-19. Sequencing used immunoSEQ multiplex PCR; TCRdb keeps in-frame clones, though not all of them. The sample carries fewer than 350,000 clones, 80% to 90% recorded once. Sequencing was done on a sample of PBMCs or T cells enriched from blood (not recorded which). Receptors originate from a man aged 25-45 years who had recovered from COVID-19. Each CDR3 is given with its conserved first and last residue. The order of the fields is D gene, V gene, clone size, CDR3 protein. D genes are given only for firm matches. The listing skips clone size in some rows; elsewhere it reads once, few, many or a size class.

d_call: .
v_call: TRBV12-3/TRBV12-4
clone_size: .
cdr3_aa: CASSLGRDGAFF

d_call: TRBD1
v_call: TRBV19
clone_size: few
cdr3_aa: CASSKDRGIGQPQHF

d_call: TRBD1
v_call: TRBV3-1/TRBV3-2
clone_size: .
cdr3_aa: CASSQTGDSPLHF

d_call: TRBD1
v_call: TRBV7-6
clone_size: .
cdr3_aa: CASSAWDRGDYEQYF

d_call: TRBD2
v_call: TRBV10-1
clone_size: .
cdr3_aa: CASEGLAGWNEQFF

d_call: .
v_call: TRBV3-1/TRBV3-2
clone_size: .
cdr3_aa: CASSHGTGELFF

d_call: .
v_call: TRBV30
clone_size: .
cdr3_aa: CAWSFEVVYYEQYF

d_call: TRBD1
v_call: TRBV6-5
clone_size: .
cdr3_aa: CAAATGGNGGELFF

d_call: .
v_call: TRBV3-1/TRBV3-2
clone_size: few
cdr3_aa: CASSQESRRGLYNEQFF

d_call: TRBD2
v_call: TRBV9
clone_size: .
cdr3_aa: CASSSGGGPGEQYF

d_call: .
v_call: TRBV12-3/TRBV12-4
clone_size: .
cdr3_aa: CASGGTANYGYTF

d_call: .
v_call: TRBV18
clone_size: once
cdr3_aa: CASSPGGTDTEQYF

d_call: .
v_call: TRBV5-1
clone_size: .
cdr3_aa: CASSPGVVMNTEAFF

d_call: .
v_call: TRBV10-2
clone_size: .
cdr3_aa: CASSVRGSSYNEQFF

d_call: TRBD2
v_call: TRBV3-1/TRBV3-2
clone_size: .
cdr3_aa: CASSQGFLAGSPETQYF

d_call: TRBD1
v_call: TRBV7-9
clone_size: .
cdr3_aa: CASSGLGTDYNEQFF

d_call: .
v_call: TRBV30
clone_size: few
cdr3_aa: CAWDSSYNSPLHF

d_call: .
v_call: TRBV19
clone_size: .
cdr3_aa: CASKRFKDNYGYTF

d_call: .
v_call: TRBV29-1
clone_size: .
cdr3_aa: CSVEQVGETQYF

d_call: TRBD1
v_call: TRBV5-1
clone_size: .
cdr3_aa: CASSPTGIPYEQYF

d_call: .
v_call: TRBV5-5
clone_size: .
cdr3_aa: CASSLDVFQGYEQYF

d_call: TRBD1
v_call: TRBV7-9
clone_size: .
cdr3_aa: CASSEGAQGYTF

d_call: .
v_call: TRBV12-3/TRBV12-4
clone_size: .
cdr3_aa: CASIPLLVRGYTF

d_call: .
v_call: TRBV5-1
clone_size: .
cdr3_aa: CAVGRRGLLGETQYF

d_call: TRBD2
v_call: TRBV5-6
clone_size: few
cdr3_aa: CASSSLAGVQETQYF

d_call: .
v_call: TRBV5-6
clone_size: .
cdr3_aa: CASSLTGRSNYGYTF

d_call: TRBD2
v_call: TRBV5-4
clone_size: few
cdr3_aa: CASSGTSGGPNTGELFF

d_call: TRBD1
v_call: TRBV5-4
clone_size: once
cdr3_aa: CASSLDGTDTVNTEAFF

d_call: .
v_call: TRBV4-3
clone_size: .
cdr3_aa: CASSQARGAYGYTF

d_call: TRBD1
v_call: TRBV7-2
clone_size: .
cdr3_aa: CASSWGQDYYGYTF

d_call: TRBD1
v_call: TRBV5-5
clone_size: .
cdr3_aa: CASSRRGDRSEKLFF

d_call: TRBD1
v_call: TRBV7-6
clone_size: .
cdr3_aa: CASSLTGENGYTF

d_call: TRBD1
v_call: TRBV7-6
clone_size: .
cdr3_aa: CASSLLGTAQNSPLHF

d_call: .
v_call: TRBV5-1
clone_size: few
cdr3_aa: CASSLGDTAYEQYF

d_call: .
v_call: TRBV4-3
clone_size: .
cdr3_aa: CASSQGLGGPDAAFF

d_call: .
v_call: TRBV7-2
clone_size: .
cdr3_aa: CASSPFRGGNEQFF

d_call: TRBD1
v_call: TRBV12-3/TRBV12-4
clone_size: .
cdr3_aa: CASRGTGGNTIYF

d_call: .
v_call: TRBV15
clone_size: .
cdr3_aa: CATSRDPTGAYEQYF

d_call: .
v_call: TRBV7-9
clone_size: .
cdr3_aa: CASSLRERPNTGELFF

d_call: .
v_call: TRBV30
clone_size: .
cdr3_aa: CAWCTGSGTEAFF

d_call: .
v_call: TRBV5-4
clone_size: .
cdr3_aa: CASSRTIYGYTF

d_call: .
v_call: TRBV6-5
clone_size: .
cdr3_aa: CASTQRGRGTYGYTF

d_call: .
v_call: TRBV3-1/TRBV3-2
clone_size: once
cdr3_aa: CASSQGGQSLNEQFF

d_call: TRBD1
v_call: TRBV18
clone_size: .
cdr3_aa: CASQQGIDTEAFF

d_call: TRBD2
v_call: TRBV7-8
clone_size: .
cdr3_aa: CASSPRDYFYNEQFF

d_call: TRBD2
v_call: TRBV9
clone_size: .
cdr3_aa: CASSAGTSNEQFF

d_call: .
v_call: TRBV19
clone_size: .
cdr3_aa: CASSMERGAGTYGYTF

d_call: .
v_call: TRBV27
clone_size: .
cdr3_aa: CASSLSIRVAGETQYF

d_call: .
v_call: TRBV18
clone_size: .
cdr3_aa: CASSPGTGREKLFF

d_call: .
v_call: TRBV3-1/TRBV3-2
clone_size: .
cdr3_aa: CASSQEAGEKGTEAFF

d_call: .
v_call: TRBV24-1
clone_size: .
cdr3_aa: CATSDSLRGDTDTQYF

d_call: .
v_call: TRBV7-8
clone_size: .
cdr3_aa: CASSSRDNEQFF

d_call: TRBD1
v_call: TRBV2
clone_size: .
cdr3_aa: CASRRDRGLYEQYF

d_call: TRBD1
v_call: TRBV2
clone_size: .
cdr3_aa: CASHPTRDRANYGYTF

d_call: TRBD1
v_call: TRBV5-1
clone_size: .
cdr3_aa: CASSLGGALANTIYF

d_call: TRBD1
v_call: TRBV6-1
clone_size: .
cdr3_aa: CASSDLRARQGNYEQYF

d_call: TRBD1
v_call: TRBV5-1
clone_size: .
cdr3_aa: CASSEGSTRTGNTGELFF

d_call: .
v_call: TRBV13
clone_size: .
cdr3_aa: CASSLQGRDTEAFF

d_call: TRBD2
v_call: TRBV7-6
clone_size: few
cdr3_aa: CASSLIAGGPDEQFF

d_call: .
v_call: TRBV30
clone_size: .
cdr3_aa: CASGGGRDTQYF